The 29 T cell receptor beta chains in this list originate from one sample, sequenced in a study of T cell responses to AZD1222 COVID-19 vaccine. Libraries were prepared by immunoSEQ multiplex PCR; TCRdb keeps only in-frame clonotypes and omits some of them. The sample lists 95,000 to 110,000 clones; 80% to 90% were seen once. Specimen: peripheral blood, collected on day 0 of AZD1222 vaccination. These TCRs come from an adult in good health.

The rearrangement links TRBV11-2 to TRBJ2-5; D is unclear. Germline CDR1 and CDR2: SGHAT and FQNNGV. Trimming shortened V by 3 bases and J by 0 bases, and 5 bases separated the two germline ends. The CDR3 loop spans 13 amino acids. For the CDR3, the DNA is TGTGCCAGCAGCTTGTCGGACCAAGAGACCCAGTACTTC. This encodes CASSLSDQETQYF.

This rearrangement joins TRBV19 to TRBJ2-1; 8 nucleotides align to TRBD2. This CDR3 is 15 amino acids long. V dropped 4 bases and J dropped 1; count of bases not matched to a gene: 3. Germline lookup yields CDR1 LNHDA and CDR2 SQIVND (reference sequence). The chain's CDR3 is CASSTAGVSYNEQFF. As DNA, the CDR3 is TGTGCCAGTAGTACAGCGGGGGTGTCCTACAATGAGCAGTTCTTC.

This clone was observed a few times. The gene calls are TRBV10-3 and TRBJ2-2, with D possibly being TRBD2 (5 bases). With 4 bases removed from V and 8 bases from J, the gap between germline ends came to 5 bases. This CDR3 has 11 amino acids. Germline CDR1 ENHRY, CDR2 SYGVKD. The CDR3 DNA follows: TGTGCCATCAGTGCGGGGGGGGAGCTGTTTTTT. It is translated as CAISAGGELFF.

The chain employs TRBV7-2 and TRBJ1-1, with TRBD1 identical over 9 bases. The J segment lost 5 bases and the V segment lost 7 bases, leaving 8 bases of the junction unmatched. CDR1 SGHTA and CDR2 FQGNSA come from the germline V gene. The CDR3 runs 14 residues. The CDR3 region has the DNA TGTGCCAGCACTCGGACAGGGGATTTTACTGAAGCTTTCTTT. It codes for CASTRTGDFTEAFF.

J is TRBJ2-7 and V is TRBV28, with D tentatively TRBD1 or TRBD2 (6 bases each). Germline CDR1 and CDR2: MDHEN and SYDVKM. This CDR3 is 14 amino acids long. V lost 7 bases to trimming and J lost 2 bases, with 15 bases between them. For the CDR3, the DNA is TGTGCCAGCACCTGGGGGGCACTTACCTACGAGCAGTACTTC. This gives the protein CASTWGALTYEQYF.

This chain connects TRBV7-2 to TRBJ2-3; D is ambiguous. This CDR3 has 17 residues. Trimming removed 3 bases at V and 4 bases at J, with 20 bases between. Germline CDR1 and CDR2: SGHTA and FQGNSA. The CDR3 region is CASSFAALTLTADTQYF. CDR3 DNA sequence: TGTGCCAGCAGCTTCGCTGCCCTCACCCTCACCGCAGATACGCAGTATTTT.

The rearrangement joins TRBV5-5 to TRBJ2-3; D is unclear. Trimming cost V 0 bases and J 4 bases, with 3 bases left between them. CDR1 is SGHKS and CDR2 is YYEKEE in the germline V gene (reference sequence). The length of the CDR3 is 12 residues. The chain's CDR3 is CASSLGADTQYF. As DNA, the CDR3 is TGTGCCAGCAGCTTGGGCGCAGATACGCAGTATTTT.

The chain uses TRBV4-3 and TRBJ2-3; D may match TRBD1 or TRBD2 (5 bases each). This CDR3 is built from 15 residues. The V end was cut by 4 bases, the J end by 4 bases, with 15 bases between. Looked up from germline, CDR1 is LGHNA and CDR2 is YSLEER. The CDR3: CASSPGTLRADTQYF. The CDR3 coding sequence is TGCGCCAGCAGCCCCGGGACCCTACGCGCAGATACGCAGTATTTT.

The V and J genes are TRBV10-1 and TRBJ2-7; no clear D. Trimming took 4 bases from V and 2 from J, leaving 15 bases between them. CDR1 and CDR2 (germline): WNHNN, SYGVQD (reference sequence). The CDR3 is made up of 15 amino acids. For the CDR3, the DNA is TGCGCCAGCAGTGGGGCAGAGGACGGTGCCTACGAGCAGTACTTC. Protein sequence: CASSGAEDGAYEQYF.

This clone was found once. This chain connects TRBV2 to TRBJ1-6, with D possibly TRBD1 on 5 matching bases. This CDR3 region has 16 residues. Germline assignment: CDR1 SNHLY and CDR2 FYNNEI. V shed 7 bases and J shed 10 bases, with 23 bases lying between them. In nucleotides, the CDR3 is TGTGCCAGCACTGACCGACGGGGGAGGGTAGAATCACCCCTCCACTTT. This encodes CASTDRRGRVESPLHF.

The rearrangement joins TRBV6-5 to TRBJ2-3; tentative D call: TRBD1 (5 bases). V was cut by 10 bases and J by 1 base, with 12 bases left in between. Germline CDR1 and CDR2: MNHEY and SVGAGI. This CDR3 contains 13 residues. The CDR3 loop is CATVEGGTDTQYF. The CDR3 DNA sequence: TGTGCCACCGTCGAAGGGGGCACAGATACGCAGTATTTT.

The chain is built from TRBV4-3 and TRBJ2-3; D not resolved. V dropped 1 base and J dropped 4 bases, with 3 bases sitting between them. This CDR3 has 12 residues. Germline loops: CDR1 LGHNA, CDR2 YSLEER. The CDR3 DNA follows: TGCGCCAGCAGCCAAGTAGCAGATACGCAGTATTTT. Protein product: CASSQVADTQYF.

This rearrangement joins TRBV12-5 to TRBJ2-3, with 14 bases lining up with TRBD2. The CDR3 runs 16 residues. Germline values: CDR1 LGHNT, CDR2 FRNRAP. Trimming took 5 bases from V and 4 from J; bases not matched to a gene: 5. DNA of the CDR3: TGTGCTAGTGGTCAAGGGACTAGCGGGAGTTCAGATACGCAGTATTTT. Protein: CASGQGTSGSSDTQYF.

This chain joins TRBV13 and TRBJ2-7; D uncertain. V was cut by 5 bases and J by 0 bases, with 8 bases left in between. This CDR3 has 13 amino acids. Germline-derived CDR1 and CDR2 are PRHDT and FYEKMQ (reference sequence). Here the CDR3 DNA reads TGTGCCAGCAGCATTCAAAGCTCCTACGAGCAGTACTTC. This codes for CASSIQSSYEQYF.

The V gene is TRBV30, the J gene TRBJ1-3, with 7 bases identical to TRBD1. This CDR3 spans 11 amino acids. Germline loops: CDR1 GTSNPN, CDR2 SVGIG (reference sequence). The V segment lost 5 bases and the J segment 7 bases; nucleotides outside the gene matches: 2. The CDR3 sequence is CAWATGNTIYF. DNA for the CDR3: TGTGCCTGGGCGACAGGGAACACCATATATTTT.

This rearrangement joins TRBV2 to TRBJ1-5, with 7 nucleotides matching TRBD1. The germline V gene has CDR1 SNHLY and CDR2 FYNNEI. V dropped 7 bases and J dropped 4; count of bases not matched to a gene: 10. The length of the CDR3 is 15 residues. Here the CDR3 DNA reads TGTGCCAGCATCCCCGGGACAGAATCTAATCAGCCCCAGCATTTT. It specifies CASIPGTESNQPQHF.

The V and J genes are TRBV3-1 (or the pseudogene TRBV3-2) and TRBJ1-6, with 8 positions matching TRBD1. Germline V lookup: CDR1 LGHDT, CDR2 YNNKEL (reference sequence). Germline trimming cut 1 base from V and 9 bases from J; bases unmatched to any gene: 2. The CDR3 length is 14 residues. CDR3 DNA: TGTGCCAGCAGCCAAGCCGGGACAGGTTCACCCCTCCACTTT. It codes for CASSQAGTGSPLHF.

V usage is TRBV14 and J usage is TRBJ2-5; TRBD1 agrees at 7 bases. This CDR3 has 15 residues. The ends lost 0 bases at V and 2 bases at J; junction bases unmatched: 3. Germline V gene data show CDR1 as SGHDN and CDR2 as FVKESK. CDR3 region: CASSQEFRGQETQYF. CDR3 coding DNA: TGTGCCAGCAGCCAAGAGTTCAGGGGGCAAGAGACCCAGTACTTC. Full variable domain (outside the CDR3, taken from reference TRBV14 and TRBJ2-5): EAGVTQFPSHSVIEKGQTVTLRCDPISGHDNLYWYRRVMGKEIKFLLHFVKESKQDESGMPNNRFLAERTGGTYSTLKVQPAELEDSGVYFCASSQEFRGQETQYFGPGTRLLVL.

The gene calls are TRBV3-1 (or the pseudogene TRBV3-2) and TRBJ2-5; D tentatively fits TRBD1 or TRBD2 (5 bases each). CDR3 size: 16 residues. V shed 1 base and J shed 1 base, with 13 bases lying between them. CDR1 is LGHDT and CDR2 is YNNKEL in the germline V gene (reference sequence). The DNA for the CDR3 is TGTGCCAGCAGCCAAGTTGGGGGAATAGGCCAAGAGACCCAGTACTTC. Protein product: CASSQVGGIGQETQYF.

The chain uses TRBV5-1 and TRBJ1-6, with TRBD1 matching 7 bases. CDR3 length: 14 residues. The germline V gene encodes CDR1 SGHRS and CDR2 YFSETQ. The junction had 8 bases not matched to a gene; V was cut back by 4 bases and J by 10 bases. This chain's CDR3 is CASSRDRAGSPLHF. CDR3 in DNA: TGCGCCAGCAGCCGAGACAGGGCTGGATCACCCCTCCACTTT.

The CDR3 loop is CASGLLNRDTGYTF. The CDR3 bases are TGTGCTAGTGGTTTGTTGAACAGGGATACTGGCTACACCTTC. V gene TRBV12-5 combines with J gene TRBJ1-2, with D perhaps matching TRBD1 (6 bases). Germline assignment: CDR1 LGHNT and CDR2 FRNRAP. Deletions cut 2 bases from V and 7 bases from J, with 14 bases between. The CDR3 covers 14 residues.

The V call is TRBV28, the J call TRBJ1-5; D might be TRBD1 (6 bases). Germline V CDR1 and CDR2: MDHEN, SYDVKM. The CDR3 contains 17 residues. Trimming took 5 bases from V and 3 from J, leaving 20 bases between them. The CDR3 sequence: CASSEGGAVPFNQPQHF. Here the CDR3 DNA reads TGTGCCAGCAGTGAGGGGGGGGCAGTGCCTTTCAATCAGCCCCAGCATTTT.

J is TRBJ2-3 and V is TRBV18; no clear D gene. CDR3 length: 15 residues. The germline CDR1 and CDR2 sequences are KGHSH and LQKENI. Between the trimmed V and J ends, which lost 0 bases and 3 bases, there was a span of 10 bases. The CDR3 DNA is TGTGCCAGCTCACCACCTACTCTGAATACAGATACGCAGTATTTT. It encodes CASSPPTLNTDTQYF.

This clone is categorized as medium-sized. The chain employs TRBV28 and TRBJ2-3, with D possibly matching TRBD2 (7 bases). V was trimmed by 5 bases and J by 6 bases, leaving 18 bases between them. The CDR3 loop spans 15 amino acids. Germline values: CDR1 MDHEN, CDR2 SYDVKM. Here the CDR3 reads CASSQGLWGPDTQYF. DNA for the CDR3: TGTGCCAGCAGTCAGGGACTATGGGGGCCGGATACGCAGTATTTT.

The rearrangement links TRBV6-5 to TRBJ1-2; perhaps TRBD1 as D (6 bases). The V gene's germline CDR1 is MNHEY and CDR2 SVGAGI. The germline V and J ends were trimmed by 7 bases and 8 bases, with 20 bases remaining between them. This CDR3 region has 14 residues. CDR3 protein: CASNPSQGLVGYTF. Here the CDR3 DNA reads TGTGCCAGCAACCCCTCACAGGGCTTAGTAGGCTACACCTTC.

The gene calls are TRBV7-8 and TRBJ1-3, with D unresolved. The CDR3 is 12 amino acids. Deletions cut 5 bases from V and 8 bases from J, with 10 bases between. Germline V gene sequence: CDR1 SGHVS, CDR2 FQNEAQ. This CDR3 is CASSRQGDTIYF. CDR3 DNA: TGTGCCAGCAGCCGACAAGGAGACACCATATATTTT.

CDR3 DNA sequence: TGTGCCAGCAGTTCCCGGGGAGAGAACACTGAAGCTTTCTTT. Its translation: CASSSRGENTEAFF. This chain connects TRBV27 to TRBJ1-1; no firm D call. V was clipped by 4 bases and J by 1 base, with 10 bases between them. In germline, CDR1 is MNHEY, CDR2 SMNVEV (reference sequence). The CDR3 loop spans 14 amino acids.

The V gene is TRBV6-5, the J gene TRBJ1-2, with D tentatively TRBD1 (6 bases). Germline V lookup: CDR1 MNHEY, CDR2 SVGAGI. There are 14 residues in the CDR3. V was cut by 5 bases and J by 2 bases, with 12 bases left in between. The CDR3, as DNA: TGTGCCAGCAGTATAGCAGGGGAGAACTATGGCTACACCTTC. Its translation is CASSIAGENYGYTF.

CDR3 sequence: CASTRQFSTPRSYEQYF. DNA of the CDR3: TGTGCCAGCACCCGACAGTTTTCCACTCCTCGATCCTACGAGCAGTACTTC. The chain has TRBV11-2 and TRBJ2-7; possible D gene TRBD1, 5 bases. The CDR3 totals 17 residues. Looked up from germline, CDR1 is SGHAT and CDR2 is FQNNGV. Trimming took 7 bases from V and 1 from J, leaving 23 bases between them.